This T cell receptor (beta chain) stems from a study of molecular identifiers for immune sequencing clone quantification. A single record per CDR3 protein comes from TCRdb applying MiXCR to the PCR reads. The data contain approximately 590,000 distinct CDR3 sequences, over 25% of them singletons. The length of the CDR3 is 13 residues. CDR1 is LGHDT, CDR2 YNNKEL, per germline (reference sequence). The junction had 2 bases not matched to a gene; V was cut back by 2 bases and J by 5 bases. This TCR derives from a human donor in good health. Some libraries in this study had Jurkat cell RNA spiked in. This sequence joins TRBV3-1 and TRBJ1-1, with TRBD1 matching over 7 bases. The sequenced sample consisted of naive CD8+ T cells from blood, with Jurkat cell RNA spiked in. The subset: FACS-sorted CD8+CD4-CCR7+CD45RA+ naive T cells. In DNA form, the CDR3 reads TGTGCCAGCAGCCAAACGGGACAGACTGAAGCTTTCTTT. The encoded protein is CASSQTGQTEAFF.